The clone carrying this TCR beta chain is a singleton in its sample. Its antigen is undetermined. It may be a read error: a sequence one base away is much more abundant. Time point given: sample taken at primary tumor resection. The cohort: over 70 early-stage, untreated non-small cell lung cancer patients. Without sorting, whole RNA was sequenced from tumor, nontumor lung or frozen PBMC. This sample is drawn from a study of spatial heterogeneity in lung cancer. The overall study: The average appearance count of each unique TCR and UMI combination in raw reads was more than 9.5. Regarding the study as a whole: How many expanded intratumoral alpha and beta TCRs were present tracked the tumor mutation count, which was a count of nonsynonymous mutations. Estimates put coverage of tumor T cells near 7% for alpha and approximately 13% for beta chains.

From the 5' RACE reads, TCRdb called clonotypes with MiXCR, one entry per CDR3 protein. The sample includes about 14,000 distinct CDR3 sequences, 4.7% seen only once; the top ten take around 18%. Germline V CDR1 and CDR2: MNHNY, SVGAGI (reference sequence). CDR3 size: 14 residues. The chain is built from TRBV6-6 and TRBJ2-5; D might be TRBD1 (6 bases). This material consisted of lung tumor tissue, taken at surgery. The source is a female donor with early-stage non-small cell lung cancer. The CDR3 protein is CTSSHRDIKETQYF. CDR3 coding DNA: TGTACCAGCAGTCACCGGGACATTAAGGAGACCCAGTACTTC.